This T cell receptor (beta chain) came from a study of blood T cell repertoires in COVID-19. Turning to the study itself: Samples representing acute and convalescent COVID-19 were sourced from the United States, Italy and Spain. PBMCs, B-cell-depleted T cells, or T cells were the source of the cDNA or gDNA that made up the material.

The repertoire was sequenced with immunoSEQ multiplex PCR; TCRdb's copy has only in-frame clones and lacks some. This table holds fewer than 300,000 clones, approximately 81% found once. The ends were cut back, 7 bases at V and 4 bases at J, with 14 bases in the middle. Germline lookup yields CDR1 SNHLY and CDR2 FYNNEI. The length of the CDR3 is 15 residues. The origin of this receptor is a woman aged 18-29 years with acute or convalescent COVID-19. This chain uses TRBV2 with TRBJ2-6; possible D gene TRBD1, 6 bases. The sample taken for sequencing was peripheral blood. In DNA, the CDR3 is TGTGCCAGCACCGTAAACAGGGCCGGGGCCAACGTCCTGACTTTC. It codes for CASTVNRAGANVLTF.